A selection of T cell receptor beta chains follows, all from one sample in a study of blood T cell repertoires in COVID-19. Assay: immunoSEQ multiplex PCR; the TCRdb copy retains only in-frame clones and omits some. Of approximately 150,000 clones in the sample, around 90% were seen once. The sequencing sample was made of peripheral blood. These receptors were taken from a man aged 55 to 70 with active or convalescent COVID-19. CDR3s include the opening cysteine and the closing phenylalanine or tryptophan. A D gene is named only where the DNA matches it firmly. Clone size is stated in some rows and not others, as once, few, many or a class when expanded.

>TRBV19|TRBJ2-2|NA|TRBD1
TGTGCCAGTAGGCGATCCGGGACAGGGACCGGGGAGCTGTTTTTT
CASRRSGTGTGELFF
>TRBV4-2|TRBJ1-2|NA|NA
TGTGCCAGCAGCCAAGAGAGCAGGGTTGACTATGGCTACACCTTC
CASSQESRVDYGYTF
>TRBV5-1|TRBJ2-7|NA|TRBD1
TGCGCCAGCAGCTTCCGGACAGGGGCCACCTACGAGCAGTACTTC
CASSFRTGATYEQYF
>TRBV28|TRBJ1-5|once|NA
TGTGCCAGCAGTTTAGGGCAGTTCAATCAGCCCCAGCATTTT
CASSLGQFNQPQHF
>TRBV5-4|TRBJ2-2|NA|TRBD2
TGTGCCAGCAGCTTGGCCGGGACTAGTATGGGCACCGGGGAGCTGTTTTTT
CASSLAGTSMGTGELFF
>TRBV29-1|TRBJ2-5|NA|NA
TGCAGCGTTGTTGAAGGCACCCCAGGAGAGACCCAGTACTTC
CSVVEGTPGETQYF
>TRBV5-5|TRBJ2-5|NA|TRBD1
TGTGCCAGCAGCATCGACAGGGGGGGAGAGACCCAGTACTTC
CASSIDRGGETQYF
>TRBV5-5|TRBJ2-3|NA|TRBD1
TGTGCCTCAGGGGACAGGGACACAGATACGCAGTATTTT
CASGDRDTDTQYF
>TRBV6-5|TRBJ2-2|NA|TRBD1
TGTGCCAGCAGAAGAACGGGGACAGGGACCGGGGAGCTGTTTTTT
CASRRTGTGTGELFF
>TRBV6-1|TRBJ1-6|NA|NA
TGTGCCAGCAGTGAAGAGCACAGAATACGTAATTCACCCCTCCACTTT
CASSEEHRIRNSPLHF
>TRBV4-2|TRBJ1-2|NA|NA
TGTGCCAGCAGCCAAGTGGGGACTAACTCCGTCCATGGCTACACCTTC
CASSQVGTNSVHGYTF
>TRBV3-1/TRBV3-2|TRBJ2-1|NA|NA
TGTGCCAGCAGCCAAGATGTGGGGGGACCATACAATGAGCAGTTCTTC
CASSQDVGGPYNEQFF
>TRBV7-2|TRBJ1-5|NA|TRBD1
TGTGCCAGCAGCCCCCAGGGGACAGGGGGAAATCAGCCCCAGCATTTT
CASSPQGTGGNQPQHF
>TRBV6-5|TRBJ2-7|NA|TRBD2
TGTGCCAGCAGTTACGCGGGAGAAGGCTACGAGCAGTACTTC
CASSYAGEGYEQYF
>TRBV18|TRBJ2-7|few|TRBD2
TGTGCCAGCTCGCAGGGACTAGCGGGGTCCTACGAGCAGTACTTC
CASSQGLAGSYEQYF
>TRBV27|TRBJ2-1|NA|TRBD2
TGTGCCAGCAGTTTACAGACTAGCGGGAGGATAGGTGAGCAGTTCTTC
CASSLQTSGRIGEQFF
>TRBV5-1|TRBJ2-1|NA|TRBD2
TGCGCCAGCAGCTTAGCGGGGGCCACCTACAATGAGCAGTTCTTC
CASSLAGATYNEQFF
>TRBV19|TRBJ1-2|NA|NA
TGTGCCAGTAGCCAGTCCTACGAGGTTAACTATGGCTACACCTTC
CASSQSYEVNYGYTF
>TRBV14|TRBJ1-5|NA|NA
TGTGCCAGCAGCCAAAGAGGAAATCAGCCCCAGCATTTT
CASSQRGNQPQHF
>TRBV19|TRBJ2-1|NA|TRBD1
TGTGCCAGTATTAACAGGGGGAAGGGGGACAATGAGCAGTTCTTC
CASINRGKGDNEQFF
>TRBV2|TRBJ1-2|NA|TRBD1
TGTGCCAGCAGCGGGACAGCCCTAAGGGGCTATGGCTACACCTTC
CASSGTALRGYGYTF
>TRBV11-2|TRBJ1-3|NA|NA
TGTGCCAGCAGCTTTCAGCTGAGAACAGGGAGCTCTGGAAACACCATATATTTT
CASSFQLRTGSSGNTIYF
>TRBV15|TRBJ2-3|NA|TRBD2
TGTGCCACCAGCAGGAGTAACGCCGGGACTAGCGGGAGGGCCGGGGATACGCAGTATTTT
CATSRSNAGTSGRAGDTQYF
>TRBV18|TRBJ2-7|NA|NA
TGTGCCAGCTCAACGTCGGCTCCAGGAACCTACGAGCAGTACTTC
CASSTSAPGTYEQYF
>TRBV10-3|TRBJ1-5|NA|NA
TGTGCCGCTGGGACAAACCCCAGCAATCAGCCCCAGCATTTT
CAAGTNPSNQPQHF
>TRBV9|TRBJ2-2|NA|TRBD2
TGTGCCAGCAGCGTAGATCAGGGGCGGCTAGCGGGTCGCACCGGGGAGCTGTTTTTT
CASSVDQGRLAGRTGELFF
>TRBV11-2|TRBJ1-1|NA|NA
TGTGCCAGCAGCTTAGATCAGGGGTGGACTGAAGCTTTCTTT
CASSLDQGWTEAFF
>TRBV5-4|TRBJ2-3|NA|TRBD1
TGTGCCAGCAGCTTGTCAGGGACAGCCACAGATACGCAGTATTTT
CASSLSGTATDTQYF
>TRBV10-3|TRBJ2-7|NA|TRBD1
TGTGCCATCAGTGGAGGCCAGGGGGCAGTCGAGCAGTACTTC
CAISGGQGAVEQYF
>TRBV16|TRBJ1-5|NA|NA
TGTGCCAGCAGCCAATCGATTGGGCTCAACAATCAGCCCCAGCATTTT
CASSQSIGLNNQPQHF
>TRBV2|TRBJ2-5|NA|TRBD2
TGTGCCGATGCGGGGGGAGAGACCCAGTACTTC
CADAGGETQYF
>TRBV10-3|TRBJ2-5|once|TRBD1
TGTGCCATCAGGAGAGGGACAGCCCAAGAGACCCAGTACTTC
CAIRRGTAQETQYF
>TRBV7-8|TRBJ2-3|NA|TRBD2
TGTGCCAGCAGCTTAGTTCTTGGACTAGCGGGCACAGATACGCAGTATTTT
CASSLVLGLAGTDTQYF
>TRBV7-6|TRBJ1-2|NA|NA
TGTGCCAGCAGCTTAGGTCCTGGACTAAACTATGGCTACACCTTC
CASSLGPGLNYGYTF
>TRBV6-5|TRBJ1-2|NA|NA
TGTGCCAGCAAGTCAAGCCCTAACTATGGCTACACCTTC
CASKSSPNYGYTF
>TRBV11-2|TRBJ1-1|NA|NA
TGTGCCAGCAGCCCGGCAGCAGCGTTAGCTTTCTTT
CASSPAAALAFF
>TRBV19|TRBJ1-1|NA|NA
TGTGCCAGTAGTGTACAGATCATGAACACTGAAGCTTTCTTT
CASSVQIMNTEAFF
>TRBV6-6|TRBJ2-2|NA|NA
TGTGCCAGCAGGGGCTACACCGGGGAGCTGTTTTTT
CASRGYTGELFF
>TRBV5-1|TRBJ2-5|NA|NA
TGCGCCAGCAGCTTGGTGACAGAAGAGACCCAGTACTTC
CASSLVTEETQYF
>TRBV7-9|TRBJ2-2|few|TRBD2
TGTGCCAGCAGCTTAGCGTCGACTAGCGGGAGCGGTAACACCGGGGAGCTGTTTTTT
CASSLASTSGSGNTGELFF